A single sample is the source of the 9 T cell receptor beta chains below, sequenced in a study of blood T cell repertoires in COVID-19. TCRdb's table, derived via immunoSEQ multiplex PCR, lists solely in-frame clones and lacks some. The sample has about 300,000 clones; roughly nine tenths are singletons. The sample consisted of PBMCs or T cells enriched from blood (not recorded which). All receptors derive from a woman aged 50 to 60 who had been exposed to COVID-19.

This sequence joins TRBV4-1 and TRBJ1-2; TRBD1 agrees at 12 bases. Germline loops: CDR1 MGHRA, CDR2 YSYEKL. The CDR3 loop spans 16 amino acids. V lost 0 bases and J lost 8; bases outside the gene matches: 7. The CDR3, as DNA: TGCGCCAGCAGCCAAGAGCCGGGACAGGGGGCGTCGGGCTACACCTTC. Residues: CASSQEPGQGASGYTF.

This rearrangement joins TRBV28 to TRBJ2-5; TRBD2 is a possible D gene (6 bases). CDR3 length: 15 residues. CDR1 is MDHEN and CDR2 is SYDVKM in the germline V gene. V lost 6 bases, J lost 3 bases, and 17 bases lay in between. The CDR3 DNA follows: TGTGCCAGCAGCAATAGGGACTCAGCCGAAGAGACCCAGTACTTC. The encoded protein is CASSNRDSAEETQYF. Using reference TRBV28 and TRBJ2-5 for the parts outside the CDR3, the full variable domain is DVKVTQSSRYLVKRTGEKVFLECVQDMDHENMFWYRQDPGLGLRLIYFSYDVKMKEKGDIPEGYSVSREKKERFSLILESASTNQTSMYLCASSNRDSAEETQYFGPGTRLLVL.

The chain employs TRBV5-1 and TRBJ2-1; possibly TRBD1 for D (5 bases). Germline CDR1 reads SGHRS; CDR2 reads YFSETQ. This CDR3 contains 11 residues. The germline V and J ends were trimmed by 4 bases and 8 bases, with 7 bases remaining between them. CDR3 residues: CASSPGYEQFF. Here the CDR3 DNA reads TGCGCCAGCAGCCCAGGGTATGAGCAGTTCTTC.

The chain carries TRBV5-1 and TRBJ2-7; no definite D call. CDR1 and CDR2 from the germline V gene are SGHRS and YFSETQ. This CDR3 spans 14 amino acids. V was trimmed by 0 bases and J by 1 base, leaving 8 bases between them. The CDR3 reads CASSLEAISYEQYF. In DNA, the CDR3 is TGCGCCAGCAGCTTGGAAGCCATTTCCTACGAGCAGTACTTC.

The chain links TRBV19 to TRBJ1-5, with 10 bases aligning to TRBD1. J was trimmed by 2 bases and V by 9 bases; bases with no gene match: 13. The CDR3 has 17 residues. Germline V lookup: CDR1 LNHDA, CDR2 SQIVND (reference sequence). The DNA of the CDR3 is TGTGCCAGCCTCGGGACAGGGGTGTCTATTGGCAATCAGCCCCAGCATTTT. This gives the protein CASLGTGVSIGNQPQHF.

This clone was found once. This chain joins TRBV28 and TRBJ2-7, with D maybe TRBD1 (6 bases). The CDR3 sequence is 12 residues long. CDR1 is MDHEN and CDR2 is SYDVKM in the germline V gene. V gave up 2 bases and J gave up 7 bases, with 9 bases separating them. In nucleotides, the CDR3 is TGTGCCAGCAGTTTAACAGGGTTGGAGCAGTACTTC. Its protein product is CASSLTGLEQYF.

The V and J genes are TRBV5-4 and TRBJ1-1, with TRBD1 matching 9 bases. The CDR3 totals 16 residues. V lost 4 bases to trimming and J lost 2 bases; unmatched junction nucleotides: 9. The germline CDR1 and CDR2 sequences are SGHNT and YYREEE (reference sequence). CDR3 sequence: CASSGGRDRANTEAFF. The CDR3 region has the DNA TGTGCCAGCAGCGGGGGGCGGGACAGGGCTAACACTGAAGCTTTCTTT.

The rearrangement uses TRBV15 and TRBJ2-7; D is ambiguous. In germline, CDR1 is LNHNV, CDR2 YYDKDF (reference sequence). With 1 base removed from V and 2 bases from J, the gap between germline ends came to 9 bases. The CDR3 extends over 14 amino acids. CDR3 in amino acids: CATSRVQPPYEQYF. The DNA for the CDR3 is TGTGCCACCAGCAGAGTACAGCCTCCCTACGAGCAGTACTTC.

This rearrangement joins TRBV7-2 to TRBJ1-5, with 11 bases aligning to TRBD1. The CDR3 consists of 14 residues. Trimming at V came to 5 bases and at J to 6 bases, leaving 3 bases not matched to a gene. Germline values: CDR1 SGHTA, CDR2 FQGNSA. In DNA, the CDR3 is TGTGCCAGCAGCACGGACAGGGGGCCTCAGCCCCAGCATTTT. It encodes CASSTDRGPQPQHF.